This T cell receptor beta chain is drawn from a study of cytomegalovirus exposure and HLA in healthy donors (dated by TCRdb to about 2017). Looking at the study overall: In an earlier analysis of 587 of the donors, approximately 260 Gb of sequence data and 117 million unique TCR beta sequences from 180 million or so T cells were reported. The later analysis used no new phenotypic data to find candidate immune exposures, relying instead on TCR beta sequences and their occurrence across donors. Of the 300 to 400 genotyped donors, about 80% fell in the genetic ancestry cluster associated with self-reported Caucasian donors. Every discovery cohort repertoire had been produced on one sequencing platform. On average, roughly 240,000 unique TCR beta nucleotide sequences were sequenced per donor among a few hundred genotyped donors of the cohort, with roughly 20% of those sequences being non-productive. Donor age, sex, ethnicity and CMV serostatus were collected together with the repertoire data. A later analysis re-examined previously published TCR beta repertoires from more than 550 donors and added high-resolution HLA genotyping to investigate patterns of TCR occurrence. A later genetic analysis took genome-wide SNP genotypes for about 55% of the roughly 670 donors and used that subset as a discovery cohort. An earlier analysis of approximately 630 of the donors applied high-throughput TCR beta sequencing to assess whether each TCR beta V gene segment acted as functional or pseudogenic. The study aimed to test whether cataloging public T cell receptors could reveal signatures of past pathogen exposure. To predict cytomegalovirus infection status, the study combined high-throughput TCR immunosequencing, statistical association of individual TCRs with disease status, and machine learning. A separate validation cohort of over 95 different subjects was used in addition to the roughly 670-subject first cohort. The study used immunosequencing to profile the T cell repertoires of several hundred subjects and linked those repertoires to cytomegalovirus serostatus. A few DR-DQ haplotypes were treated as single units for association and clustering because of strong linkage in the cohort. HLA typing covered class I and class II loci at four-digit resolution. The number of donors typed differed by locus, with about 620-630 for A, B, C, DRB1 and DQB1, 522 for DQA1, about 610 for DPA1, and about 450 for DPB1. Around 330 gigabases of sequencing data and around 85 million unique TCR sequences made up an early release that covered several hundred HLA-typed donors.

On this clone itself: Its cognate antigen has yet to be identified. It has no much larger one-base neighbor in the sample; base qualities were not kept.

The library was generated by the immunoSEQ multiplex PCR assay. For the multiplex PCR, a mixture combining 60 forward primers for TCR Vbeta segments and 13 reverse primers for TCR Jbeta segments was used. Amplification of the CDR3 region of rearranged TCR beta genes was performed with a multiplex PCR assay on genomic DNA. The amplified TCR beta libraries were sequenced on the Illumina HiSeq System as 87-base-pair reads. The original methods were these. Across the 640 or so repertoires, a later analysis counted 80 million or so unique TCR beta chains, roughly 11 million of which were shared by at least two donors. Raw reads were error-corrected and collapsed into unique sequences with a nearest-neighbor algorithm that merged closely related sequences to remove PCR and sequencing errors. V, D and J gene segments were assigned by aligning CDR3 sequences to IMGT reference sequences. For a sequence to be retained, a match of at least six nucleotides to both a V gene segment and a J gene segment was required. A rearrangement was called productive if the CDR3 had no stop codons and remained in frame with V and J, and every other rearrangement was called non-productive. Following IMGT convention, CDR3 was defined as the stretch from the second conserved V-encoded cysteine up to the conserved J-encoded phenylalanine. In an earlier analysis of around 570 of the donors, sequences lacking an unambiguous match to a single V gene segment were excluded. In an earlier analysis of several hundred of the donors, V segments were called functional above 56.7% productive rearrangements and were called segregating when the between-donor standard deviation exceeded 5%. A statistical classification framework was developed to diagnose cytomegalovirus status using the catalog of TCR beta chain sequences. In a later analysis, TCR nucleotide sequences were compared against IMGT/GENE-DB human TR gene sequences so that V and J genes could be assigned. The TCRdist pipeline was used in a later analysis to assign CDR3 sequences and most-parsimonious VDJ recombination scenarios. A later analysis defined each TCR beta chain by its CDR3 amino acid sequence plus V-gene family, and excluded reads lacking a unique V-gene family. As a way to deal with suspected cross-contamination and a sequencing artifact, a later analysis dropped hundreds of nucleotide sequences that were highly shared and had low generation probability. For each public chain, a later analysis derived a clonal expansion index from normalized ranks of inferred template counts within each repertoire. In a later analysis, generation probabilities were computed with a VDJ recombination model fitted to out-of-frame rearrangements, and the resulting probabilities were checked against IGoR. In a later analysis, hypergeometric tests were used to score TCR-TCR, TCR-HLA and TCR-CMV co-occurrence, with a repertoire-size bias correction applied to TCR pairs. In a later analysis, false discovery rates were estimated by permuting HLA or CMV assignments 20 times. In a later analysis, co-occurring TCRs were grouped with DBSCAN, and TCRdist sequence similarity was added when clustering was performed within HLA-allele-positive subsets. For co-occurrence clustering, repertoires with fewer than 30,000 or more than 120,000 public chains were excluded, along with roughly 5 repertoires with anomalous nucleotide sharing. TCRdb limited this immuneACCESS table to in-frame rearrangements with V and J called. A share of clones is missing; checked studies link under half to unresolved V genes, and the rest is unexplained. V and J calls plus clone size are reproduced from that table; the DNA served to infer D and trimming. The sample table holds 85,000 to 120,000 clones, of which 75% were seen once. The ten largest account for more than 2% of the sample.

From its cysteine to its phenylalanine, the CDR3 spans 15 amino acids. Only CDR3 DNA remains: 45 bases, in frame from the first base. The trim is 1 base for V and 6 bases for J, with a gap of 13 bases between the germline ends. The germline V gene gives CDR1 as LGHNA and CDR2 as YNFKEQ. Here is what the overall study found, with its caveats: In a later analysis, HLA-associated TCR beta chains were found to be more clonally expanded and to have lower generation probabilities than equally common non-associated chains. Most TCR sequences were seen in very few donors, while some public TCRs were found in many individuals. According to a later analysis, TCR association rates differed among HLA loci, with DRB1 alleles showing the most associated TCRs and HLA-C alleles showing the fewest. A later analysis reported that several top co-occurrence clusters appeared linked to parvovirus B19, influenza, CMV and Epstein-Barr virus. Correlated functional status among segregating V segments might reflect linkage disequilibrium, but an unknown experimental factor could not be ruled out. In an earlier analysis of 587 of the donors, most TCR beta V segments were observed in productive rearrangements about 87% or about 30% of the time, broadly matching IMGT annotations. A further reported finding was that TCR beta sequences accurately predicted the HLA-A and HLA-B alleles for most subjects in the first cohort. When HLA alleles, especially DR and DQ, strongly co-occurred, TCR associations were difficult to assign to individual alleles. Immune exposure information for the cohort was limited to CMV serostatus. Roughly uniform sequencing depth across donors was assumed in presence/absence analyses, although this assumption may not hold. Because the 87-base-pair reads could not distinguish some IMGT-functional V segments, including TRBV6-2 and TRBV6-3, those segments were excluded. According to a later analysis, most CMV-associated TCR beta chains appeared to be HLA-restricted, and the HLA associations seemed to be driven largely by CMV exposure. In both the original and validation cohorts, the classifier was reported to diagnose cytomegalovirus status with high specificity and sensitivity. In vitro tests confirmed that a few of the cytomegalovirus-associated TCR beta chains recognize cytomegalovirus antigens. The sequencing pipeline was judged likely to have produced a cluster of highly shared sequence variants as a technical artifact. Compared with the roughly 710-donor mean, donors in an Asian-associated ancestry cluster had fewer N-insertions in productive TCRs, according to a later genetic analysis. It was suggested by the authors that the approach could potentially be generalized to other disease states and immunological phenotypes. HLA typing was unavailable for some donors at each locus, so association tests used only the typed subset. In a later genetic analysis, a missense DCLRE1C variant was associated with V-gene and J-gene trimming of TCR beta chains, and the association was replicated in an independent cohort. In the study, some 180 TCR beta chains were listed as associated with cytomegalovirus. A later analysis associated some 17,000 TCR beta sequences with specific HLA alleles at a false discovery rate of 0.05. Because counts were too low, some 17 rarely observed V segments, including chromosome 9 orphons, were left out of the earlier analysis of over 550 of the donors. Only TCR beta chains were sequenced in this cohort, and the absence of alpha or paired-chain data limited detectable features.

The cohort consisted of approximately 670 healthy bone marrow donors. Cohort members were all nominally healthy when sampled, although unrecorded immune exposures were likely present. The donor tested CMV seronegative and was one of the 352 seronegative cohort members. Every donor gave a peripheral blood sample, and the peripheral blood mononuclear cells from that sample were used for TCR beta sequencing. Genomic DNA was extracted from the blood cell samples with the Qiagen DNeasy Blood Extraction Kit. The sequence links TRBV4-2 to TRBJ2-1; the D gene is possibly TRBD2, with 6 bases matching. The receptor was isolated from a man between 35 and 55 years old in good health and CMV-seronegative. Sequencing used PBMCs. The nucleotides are TGTGCCAGCAGCCAAGGGTCGAGGGAGGCCAATGAGCAGTTCTTC. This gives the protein CASSQGSREANEQFF.